The 7 T cell receptor beta chains listed next were all sequenced from one sample in a study of technical replicates of blood from several donors. Only in-frame clones appear in the TCRdb table, and some are missing; sequencing was by immunoSEQ multiplex PCR. The profile shows some 87,000 clones, about 90% of them singletons. Sequenced input: T cells isolated from PBMCs. The receptors come from a human donor in good health.

DNA for the CDR3: TGCGCCAGCTGTCCTGCTAGCGGGAGGTCATACGAGCAGTACTTC. The encoded protein is CASCPASGRSYEQYF. The chain joins TRBV5-1 to TRBJ2-7, with TRBD2 identical over 11 bases. Germline trimming cut 7 bases from V and 4 bases from J; bases unmatched to any gene: 10. Germline CDR1 and CDR2: SGHRS and YFSETQ. The CDR3 is made up of 15 amino acids.

The V call is TRBV7-2, the J call TRBJ2-5; 7 bases align to TRBD2. The ends lost 2 bases at V and 4 bases at J; junction bases unmatched: 4. Germline-derived CDR1 and CDR2 are SGHTA and FQGNSA. This CDR3 has 14 amino acids. CDR3 nucleotides: TGTGCCAGCAGCTTAAAGGTAGCGGGAGAGACCCAGTACTTC. Translating gives CASSLKVAGETQYF.

The chain employs TRBV2 and TRBJ2-7, with 8 bases that match TRBD1. The V gene end was trimmed by 6 bases and the J gene end by 3 bases; junction bases not matched to a gene: 7. CDR3 size: 14 residues. Germline CDR1 and CDR2: SNHLY and FYNNEI. CDR3 in DNA: TGTGCCAGCAGCTCCCTGGGACAGGTCTACGAGCAGTACTTC. This sequence encodes CASSSLGQVYEQYF.

The V gene is TRBV28, the J gene TRBJ1-5; no clear D. Germline loops: CDR1 MDHEN, CDR2 SYDVKM. V was cut by 6 bases and J by 1 base, with 16 bases left in between. The CDR3 has 16 amino acids. For the CDR3, the DNA is TGTGCCAGCAGGTGGGAGGTGAGTGGAAGCAATCAGCCCCAGCATTTT. Its translation is CASRWEVSGSNQPQHF.

The gene calls are TRBV7-9 and TRBJ2-5; D uncertain. The germline V and J ends were trimmed by 11 bases and 5 bases, with 12 bases remaining between them. The germline V gene encodes CDR1 SEHNR and CDR2 FQNEAQ (reference sequence). This CDR3 is 11 amino acids long. CDR3: CAQTGGETQYF. The CDR3 region has the DNA TGTGCCCAGACGGGTGGGGAGACCCAGTACTTC.

Written as DNA, the CDR3 is TGTGCCAGCAGCTTATGGCTAGCGGGTTCAGATACGCAGTATTTT. As protein: CASSLWLAGSDTQYF. This chain links TRBV5-4 with TRBJ2-3; 8 positions agree with TRBD2. The CDR3 length is 15 residues. V lost 2 bases, J lost 4 bases, and 6 bases stayed unmatched. The V gene's germline CDR1 is SGHNT and CDR2 YYREEE (reference sequence).

The rearrangement uses TRBV25-1 and TRBJ1-3; tentatively, D is TRBD1 (6 bases). The germline V gene has CDR1 MGHDK and CDR2 SYGVNS. Trimming left V 6 bases short and J 4 bases short, with 10 bases between. The CDR3 sequence is 13 residues long. The CDR3 protein is CASRRGTGNTIYF. In DNA form, the CDR3 reads TGTGCCAGCAGGAGGGGGACAGGAAACACCATATATTTT.